This T cell receptor (beta chain) was found in a study of OX40 agonist ivuxolimab in advanced cancers. The wider study: Prior anti-PD-1, anti-PD-L1 or anti-CTLA-4 therapy did not bar entry, and more than 35% had some.

Only in-frame clones appear in the TCRdb table, and some are missing; sequencing was by immunoSEQ multiplex PCR. The sample includes fewer than 70,000 clones, roughly nine tenths of them seen just once. This clone was recorded once. CDR1 SGHAT and CDR2 FQDESV come from the germline V gene (reference sequence). CDR3 size: 16 residues. V was pared by 6 bases and J by 2 bases, with 12 bases of the junction left unmatched. The sequencing here drew on CD4+ or CD8+ T cells sorted from blood, taken in a trial of the OX40 agonist ivuxolimab. This clonotype was obtained from an adult with an advanced solid tumor such as melanoma, head and neck, liver or kidney cancer. This chain connects TRBV11-1 to TRBJ1-1; 7 nucleotides align to TRBD1. CDR3 nucleotide sequence: TGTGCCAGCAGTCGTCCTAACAGGGGAGGCAACACTGAAGCTTTCTTT. Its translation: CASSRPNRGGNTEAFF.